This T cell receptor beta chain emerged from a study of early T cells in non-severe SARS-CoV-2 infection. The study's findings and limits: Anti-spike CD8 responses were favored in VDJdb matching, and private and CD4 specificities were missed.

V gave up 9 bases and J gave up 7 bases, with 15 bases separating them. This CDR3 has 13 residues. From germline, CDR1 is SGHVS and CDR2 FNYEAQ. Unique molecular identifiers were attached to individual cDNA molecules. TCRdb reprocessed the 5' RACE reads with MiXCR, giving one entry per CDR3 protein. The sample holds around 60,000 distinct CDR3 sequences, roughly 18% seen once. On this clonotype: The antigen remains undetermined.

This TCR came from an adult who was a healthcare worker with PCR-confirmed SARS-CoV-2 infection or an uninfected control (not recorded which). The rearrangement uses TRBV7-6 and TRBJ1-4; D may be TRBD1 (6 bases). The sequenced sample was whole blood, obtained at baseline. CDR3 bases: TGTGCCAGTAAAGACAGGCGGGGTGAAAAACTGTTTTTT. Residues: CASKDRRGEKLFF.